The 3 T cell receptor beta chains below were found in one sample sequenced in a study of shared clonotypes between healthy human individuals. Profiled with immunoSEQ multiplex PCR; TCRdb holds only in-frame clones, not every one. The table lists under 1,100,000 clones, about 84% of them singletons. Sequences were obtained from memory CD4+ T cells from PBMCs. Subset here: CD45RA-negative fraction. The origin of the receptors is a young man in good health. Some clones in this sample may be carry-over from other donors' samples.

V usage is TRBV14 and J usage is TRBJ1-1; a weak D match, TRBD1 (6 bases). V lost 1 base and J lost 4, with 7 bases in between. Germline CDR1 SGHDN, CDR2 FVKESK. This CDR3 is 13 amino acids long. The CDR3 protein is CASSQVRGTEAFF. CDR3 sequence (DNA): TGTGCCAGCAGCCAAGTCAGGGGCACTGAAGCTTTCTTT.

In its sample, this clone was seen a few times. This rearrangement joins TRBV27 to TRBJ2-1; the match to TRBD2 covers 9 bases. CDR1 and CDR2 (germline): MNHEY, SMNVEV (reference sequence). The CDR3 runs to 14 residues. V lost 10 bases, J lost 8 bases, and 12 bases stayed unmatched. In nucleotides, the CDR3 is TGTGCCACCCAGCAAGCGGGAGGCCCCGATGAGCAGTTCTTC. Amino acid sequence: CATQQAGGPDEQFF.

This chain links TRBV5-4 with TRBJ1-1; D remains unclear. Looked up from germline, CDR1 is SGHNT and CDR2 is YYREEE (reference sequence). CDR3 length equals 15 residues. V was clipped by 4 bases and J by 0 bases, with 13 bases between them. In DNA form, the CDR3 reads TGTGCCAGCAGCCGACGGACGGTAGTGAACACTGAAGCTTTCTTT. This sequence encodes CASSRRTVVNTEAFF.